The T cell receptor beta chain described here comes from a study of T cell changes during pregnancy in multiple sclerosis. The data were produced by immunoSEQ multiplex PCR, yet TCRdb's version contains in-frame clones alone and is incomplete. The data contain just under 65,000 clones, roughly 92% of them singletons. The germline CDR1 and CDR2 sequences are MDHEN and SYDVKM. V was cut by 3 bases and J by 0 bases, with 11 bases left in between. The CDR3 sequence is 15 residues long. The chain joins TRBV28 to TRBJ1-1; no reliable D call. The sample in question was CD8+ T cells from peripheral blood mononuclear cells, obtained in the second trimester of pregnancy. This TCR was sampled from a female donor with multiple sclerosis, enrolled in a pregnancy study. The CDR3, as DNA: TGTGCCAGCAGTTTGTCGGGGTTTATGAACACTGAAGCTTTCTTT. Protein: CASSLSGFMNTEAFF.